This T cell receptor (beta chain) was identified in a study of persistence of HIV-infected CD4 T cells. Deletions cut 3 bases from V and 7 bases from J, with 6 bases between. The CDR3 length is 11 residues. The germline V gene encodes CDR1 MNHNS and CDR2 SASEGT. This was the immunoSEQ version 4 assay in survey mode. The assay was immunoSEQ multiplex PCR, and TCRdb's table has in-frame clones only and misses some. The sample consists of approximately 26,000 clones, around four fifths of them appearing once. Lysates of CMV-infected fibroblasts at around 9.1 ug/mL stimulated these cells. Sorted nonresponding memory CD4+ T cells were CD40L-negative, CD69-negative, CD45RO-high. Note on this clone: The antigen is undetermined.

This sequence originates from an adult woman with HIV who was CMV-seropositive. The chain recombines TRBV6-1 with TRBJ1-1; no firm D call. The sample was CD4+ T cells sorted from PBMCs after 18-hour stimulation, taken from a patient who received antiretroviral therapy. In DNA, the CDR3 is TGTGCCAGCAGTGACAGGCATGAAGCTTTCTTT. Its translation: CASSDRHEAFF.